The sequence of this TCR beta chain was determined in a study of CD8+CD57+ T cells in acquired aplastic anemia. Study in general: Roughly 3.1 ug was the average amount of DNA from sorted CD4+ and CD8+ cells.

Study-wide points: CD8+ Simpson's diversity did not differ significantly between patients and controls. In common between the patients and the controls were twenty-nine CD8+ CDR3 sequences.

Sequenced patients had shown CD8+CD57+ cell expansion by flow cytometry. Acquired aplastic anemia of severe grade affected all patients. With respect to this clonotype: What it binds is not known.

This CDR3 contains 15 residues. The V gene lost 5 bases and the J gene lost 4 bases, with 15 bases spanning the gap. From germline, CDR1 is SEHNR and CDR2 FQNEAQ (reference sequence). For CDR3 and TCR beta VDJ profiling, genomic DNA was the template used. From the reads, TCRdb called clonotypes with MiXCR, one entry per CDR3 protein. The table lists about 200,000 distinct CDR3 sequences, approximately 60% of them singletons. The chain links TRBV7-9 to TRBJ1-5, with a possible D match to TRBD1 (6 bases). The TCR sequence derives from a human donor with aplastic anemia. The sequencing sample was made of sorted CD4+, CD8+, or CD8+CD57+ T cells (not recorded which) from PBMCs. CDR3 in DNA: TGTGCCAGCAGCCCGAAGGGGGTGGGGAATCAGCCCCAGCATTTT. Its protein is CASSPKGVGNQPQHF.